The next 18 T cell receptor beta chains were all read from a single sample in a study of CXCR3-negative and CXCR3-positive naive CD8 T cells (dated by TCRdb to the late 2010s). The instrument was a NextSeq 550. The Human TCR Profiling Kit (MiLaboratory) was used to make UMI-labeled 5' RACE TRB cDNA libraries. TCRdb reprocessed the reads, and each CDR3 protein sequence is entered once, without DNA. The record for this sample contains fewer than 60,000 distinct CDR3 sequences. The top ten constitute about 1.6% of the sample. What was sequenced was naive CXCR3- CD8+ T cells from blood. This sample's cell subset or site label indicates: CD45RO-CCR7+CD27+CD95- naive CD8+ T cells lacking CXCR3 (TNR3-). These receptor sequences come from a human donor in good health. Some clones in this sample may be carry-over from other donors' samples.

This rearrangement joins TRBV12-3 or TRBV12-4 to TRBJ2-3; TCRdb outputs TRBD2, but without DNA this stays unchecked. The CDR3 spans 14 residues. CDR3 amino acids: CASSFNGPTDTQYF.

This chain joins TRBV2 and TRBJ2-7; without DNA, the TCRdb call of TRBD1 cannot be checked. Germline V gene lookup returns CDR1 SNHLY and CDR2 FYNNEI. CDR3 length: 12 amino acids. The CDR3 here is CATTGTGYEQYF.

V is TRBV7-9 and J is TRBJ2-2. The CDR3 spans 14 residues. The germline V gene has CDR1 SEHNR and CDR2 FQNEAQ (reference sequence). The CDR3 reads CASTHIPNTGELFF.

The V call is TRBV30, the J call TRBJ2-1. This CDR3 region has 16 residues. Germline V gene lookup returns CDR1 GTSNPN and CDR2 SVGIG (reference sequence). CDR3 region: CAWSVGLRPSYNEQFF.

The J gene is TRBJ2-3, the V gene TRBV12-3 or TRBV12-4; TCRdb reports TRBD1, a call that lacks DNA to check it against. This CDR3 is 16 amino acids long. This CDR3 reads CASSLLGGLSTDTQYF.

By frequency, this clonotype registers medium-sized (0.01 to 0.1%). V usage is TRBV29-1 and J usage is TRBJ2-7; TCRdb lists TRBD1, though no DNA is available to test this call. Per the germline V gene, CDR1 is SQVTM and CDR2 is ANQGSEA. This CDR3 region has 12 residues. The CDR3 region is CSARSGSYEQYF.

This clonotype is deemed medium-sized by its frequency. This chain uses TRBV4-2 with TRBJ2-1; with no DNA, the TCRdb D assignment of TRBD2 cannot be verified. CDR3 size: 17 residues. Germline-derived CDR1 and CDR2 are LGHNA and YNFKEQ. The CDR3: CASSQVDIAGAYNEQFF.

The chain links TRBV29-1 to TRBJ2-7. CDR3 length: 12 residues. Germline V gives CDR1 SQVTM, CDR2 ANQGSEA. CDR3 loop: CSAVDGSYEQYF.

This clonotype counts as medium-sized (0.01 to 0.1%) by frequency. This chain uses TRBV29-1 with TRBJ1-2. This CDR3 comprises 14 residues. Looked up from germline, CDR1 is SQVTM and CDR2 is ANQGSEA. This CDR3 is CSVSIPLANYGYTF.

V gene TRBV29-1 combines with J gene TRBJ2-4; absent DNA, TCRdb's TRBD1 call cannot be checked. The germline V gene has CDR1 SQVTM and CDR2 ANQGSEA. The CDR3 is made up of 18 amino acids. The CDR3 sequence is CSVEATLSKQGVGNIQYF.

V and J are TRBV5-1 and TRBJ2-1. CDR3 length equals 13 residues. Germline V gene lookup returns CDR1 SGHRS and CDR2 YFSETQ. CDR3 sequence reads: CASSLEGDNEQFF.

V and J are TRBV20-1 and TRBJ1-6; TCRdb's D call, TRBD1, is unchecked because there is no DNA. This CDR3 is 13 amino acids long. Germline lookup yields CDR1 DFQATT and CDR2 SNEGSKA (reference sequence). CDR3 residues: CSAPGTVTSPLHF.

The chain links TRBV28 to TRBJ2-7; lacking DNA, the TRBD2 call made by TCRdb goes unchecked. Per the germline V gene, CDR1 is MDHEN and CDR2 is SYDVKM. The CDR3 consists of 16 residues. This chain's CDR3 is CASSYDMEGTSYEQYF.

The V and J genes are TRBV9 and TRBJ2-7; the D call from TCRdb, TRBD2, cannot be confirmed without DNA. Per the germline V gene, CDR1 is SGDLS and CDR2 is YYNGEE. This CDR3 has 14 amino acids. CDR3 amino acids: CASSVGLVDYEQYF. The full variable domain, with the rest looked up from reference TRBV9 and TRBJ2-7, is DSGVTQTPKHLITATGQRVTLRCSPRSGDLSVYWYQQSLDQGLQFLIQYYNGEERAKGNILERFSAQQFPDLHSELNLSSLELGDSALYFCASSVGLVDYEQYFGPGTRLTVT.

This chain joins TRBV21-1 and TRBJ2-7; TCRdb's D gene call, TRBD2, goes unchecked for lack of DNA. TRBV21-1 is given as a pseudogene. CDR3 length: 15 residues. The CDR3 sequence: CASSTAGLASIGQYF.

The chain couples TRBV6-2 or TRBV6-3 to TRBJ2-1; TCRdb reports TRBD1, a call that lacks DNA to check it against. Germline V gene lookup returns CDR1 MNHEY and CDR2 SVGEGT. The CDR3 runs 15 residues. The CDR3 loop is CAAEPGQGAGNEQFF.

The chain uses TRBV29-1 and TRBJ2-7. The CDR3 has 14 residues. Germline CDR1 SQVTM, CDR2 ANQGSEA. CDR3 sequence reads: CSVEDAANSYEQYF.

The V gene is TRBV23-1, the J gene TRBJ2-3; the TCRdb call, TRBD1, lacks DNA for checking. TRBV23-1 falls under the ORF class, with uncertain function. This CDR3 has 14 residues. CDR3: CASRTGMVTDTQYF.